This T cell receptor (beta chain) stems from a study of shared clonotypes between healthy human individuals. CD8 cells regarded as naive lacked CD45RO, were positively chosen for CCR7, and omitted terminally differentiated effector memory CD45RA+ cells. To note about this clone: The antigen is undetermined. The same CDR3 is also encoded by other DNA sequences in this sample.

Assay used: immunoSEQ multiplex PCR; TCRdb lists only in-frame clones, some missing. The data contain hundreds of thousands of clones, roughly 96% of them singletons. CDR1 is SGHNT, CDR2 YYREEE, per germline (reference sequence). V lost 1 base to trimming and J lost 7 bases, with 5 bases between them. This CDR3 has 12 residues. Study conclusions and caveats: A few donors had about 5.1% of their naive CD4 clonotypes in common.

The V call is TRBV5-4, the J call TRBJ2-2; D unclear. Sample: naive CD8+ T cells sorted from blood. This clonotype was obtained from a woman under 40 in good health. Here the CDR3 reads CASSLRSGELFF. CDR3 DNA: TGTGCCAGCAGCTTGCGGAGCGGGGAGCTGTTTTTT.